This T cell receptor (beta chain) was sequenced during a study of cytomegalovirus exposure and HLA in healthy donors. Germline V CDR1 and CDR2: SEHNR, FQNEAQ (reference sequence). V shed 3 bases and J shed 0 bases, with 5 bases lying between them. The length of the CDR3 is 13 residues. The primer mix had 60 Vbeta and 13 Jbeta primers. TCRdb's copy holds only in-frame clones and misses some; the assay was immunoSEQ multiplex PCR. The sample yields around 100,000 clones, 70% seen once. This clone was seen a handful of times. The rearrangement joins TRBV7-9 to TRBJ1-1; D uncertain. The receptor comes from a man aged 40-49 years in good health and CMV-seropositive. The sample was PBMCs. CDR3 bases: TGTGCCAGCAGCTTCGCGATGAACACTGAAGCTTTCTTT. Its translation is CASSFAMNTEAFF. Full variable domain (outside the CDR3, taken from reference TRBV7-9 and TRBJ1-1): DTGVSQNPRHKITKRGQNVTFRCDPISEHNRLYWYRQTLGQGPEFLTYFQNEAQLEKSRLLSDRFSAERPKGSFSTLEIQRTEQGDSAMYLCASSFAMNTEAFFGQGTRLTVV.